This TCR beta chain is from a study of identical twins. With template switching, a universal primer site was added, and the cDNA carried unique molecular identifiers. TCRdb recomputed calls from the 5' RACE reads with MiXCR, one row per CDR3 protein. The sample lists under 900,000 distinct CDR3 sequences, roughly 18% occurring once. Looked up from germline, CDR1 is SGDLS and CDR2 is YYNGEE. V lost 0 bases and J 1 base, leaving 8 bases between the germline ends. The CDR3 is made up of 14 amino acids. These same data were also listed under a study on T cells expressing NK-cell markers. From that report: Seven donors tested HCMV-seropositive and one tested seronegative among the eight sequenced.

The material sequenced was PBMCs. The TCR originated in a woman aged 18-29 years in good health. V gene TRBV9 combines with J gene TRBJ2-7; unclear D gene. The CDR3 sequence: CASSVASLSYEQYF. CDR3 DNA sequence: TGTGCCAGCAGCGTAGCATCGCTGTCCTACGAGCAGTACTTC.